This is a list of T cell receptor beta chains from one sample in a study of T cells in Graves' hyperthyroidism and ophthalmopathy. TCRdb re-analysed the multiplex PCR reads in MiXCR, keeping a single row per CDR3 protein. The data show approximately 420,000 distinct CDR3 sequences, just under 15% seen once. Sequences were obtained from blood. All receptors derive from a woman aged 30 to 39 with Graves' hyperthyroidism. Both conserved end residues are part of each CDR3. The D gene is left open where the match is weak. Rows may omit the clone size; those that give it use once, few, many or a size class.

D: TRBD1; V: TRBV5-4; size: few; J: TRBJ1-4; DNA: TGTGCCAGCAGCCTCACTGGACAGGGCTCTGAAAAACTGTTTTTT; CDR3: CASSLTGQGSEKLFF
D: .; V: TRBV28; size: many; J: TRBJ2-7; DNA: TGTGCCAGCACCCCTCGCGCCTACTACGAGCAGTACTTC; CDR3: CASTPRAYYEQYF
D: TRBD1; V: TRBV10-3; size: many; J: TRBJ2-1; DNA: TGTGCCATCAGTGAGTCTGCGACAGGGTATCCCTACAATGAGCAGTTCTTC; CDR3: CAISESATGYPYNEQFF
D: .; V: TRBV29-1; size: many; J: TRBJ2-2; DNA: TGCAGCGTTGATGGGTTCGCACACTCAAGGGCCGGGGAGCTGTTTTTT; CDR3: CSVDGFAHSRAGELFF
D: .; V: TRBV6-1; size: .; J: TRBJ2-7; DNA: TGTGCCAGCAAAACGCAGGGTAGCTCCTACGAGCAGTACTTC; CDR3: CASKTQGSSYEQYF
D: .; V: TRBV4-1; size: few; J: TRBJ2-2; DNA: TGCGCCAGCAGCCAAGGTAGCGGCCAGAAATACACCGGGGAGCTGTTTTTT; CDR3: CASSQGSGQKYTGELFF
D: .; V: TRBV2; size: .; J: TRBJ1-1; DNA: TGTGCCAGCAGGTGGCAGGGAATGAACACTGAAGCTTTCTTT; CDR3: CASRWQGMNTEAFF
D: TRBD1; V: TRBV28; size: many; J: TRBJ1-2; DNA: TGTGCCAGCAGTTTCTCCCCTTCAGGGGGCGCGGCAAAGGGCTACACCTTC; CDR3: CASSFSPSGGAAKGYTF
D: .; V: TRBV4-1; size: few; J: TRBJ2-1; DNA: TGCGCCAGCAGCCAAGATGGCGGAGCATCCTACAATGAGCAGTTCTTC; CDR3: CASSQDGGASYNEQFF
D: .; V: TRBV20-1; size: many; J: TRBJ1-1; DNA: TGCAGTGCTAGGAAAGGGGCGGTCACTGAAGCTTTCTTT; CDR3: CSARKGAVTEAFF
D: .; V: TRBV24-1; size: many; J: TRBJ2-5; DNA: TGTGCCACCAGTGATCCCAGGACTTCGGGAGAGACCCAGTACTTC; CDR3: CATSDPRTSGETQYF
D: .; V: TRBV7-9; size: many; J: TRBJ2-5; DNA: TGTGCCAGCAGCGCCGGACAGCCGACCCAGTACTTC; CDR3: CASSAGQPTQYF
D: .; V: TRBV28; size: .; J: TRBJ1-6; DNA: TGTGCCAGCAGTCGAAGACCGGGTGTTTCACCCCTCCACTTT; CDR3: CASSRRPGVSPLHF
D: .; V: TRBV10-1; size: .; J: TRBJ1-2; DNA: TGCGCCAGCAGTGATTACACTAACTATGGCTACACCTTC; CDR3: CASSDYTNYGYTF
D: .; V: TRBV2; size: many; J: TRBJ2-3; DNA: TGTGCCAGCATCATTGGACCGGGGCGGAGCACAGATACGCAGTATTTT; CDR3: CASIIGPGRSTDTQYF
D: TRBD2; V: TRBV6-2/TRBV6-3; size: .; J: TRBJ2-7; DNA: TGTGCCAGCAGTTACGACACTAGCGGAACCTACGAGCAGTACTTC; CDR3: CASSYDTSGTYEQYF
D: .; V: TRBV6-2/TRBV6-3; size: many; J: TRBJ2-7; DNA: TGTGCCAGCAGTCCCCCGACAGCCTACGAGCAGTACTTC; CDR3: CASSPPTAYEQYF
D: TRBD2; V: TRBV20-1; size: many; J: TRBJ2-1; DNA: TGCAGTGCTAGAGTACCACTAGCGGGGAAACACAATGAGCAGTTCTTC; CDR3: CSARVPLAGKHNEQFF
D: TRBD1; V: TRBV9; size: few; J: TRBJ1-2; DNA: TGTGCCAGCAGCGTAGCAGGGACAGTAGGGAGGTATGGCTACACCTTC; CDR3: CASSVAGTVGRYGYTF
D: TRBD2; V: TRBV2; size: .; J: TRBJ2-5; DNA: TGTGCCAGCACGGGACTAGGGGGGACCGGGTACTTC; CDR3: CASTGLGGTGYF
D: .; V: TRBV28; size: many; J: TRBJ2-5; DNA: TGTGCCAGCAGTCCAATTGGGTACCAAGAGACCCAGTACTTC; CDR3: CASSPIGYQETQYF
D: TRBD2; V: TRBV15; size: .; J: TRBJ2-5; DNA: TGTGCCACCAGCAGAGATTCCGCTCCGGGGGGGGAGACTCAGTACTTC; CDR3: CATSRDSAPGGETQYF
D: .; V: TRBV9; size: .; J: TRBJ2-2; DNA: TGTGCCAGCAGCGTAGCTATCCTAAACAGGGCGAACACCGGGGAGCTGTTTTTT; CDR3: CASSVAILNRANTGELFF
D: .; V: TRBV2; size: .; J: TRBJ2-2; DNA: TGTGCCAGCAGTGAAGGGGACACCGGGGAGCTGTTTTTT; CDR3: CASSEGDTGELFF
D: .; V: TRBV12-3/TRBV12-4; size: many; J: TRBJ2-7; DNA: TGTGCCAGCAGTTTTCAGGGTGAAGGGTCCTACGAGCAGTACTTC; CDR3: CASSFQGEGSYEQYF
D: .; V: TRBV3-1; size: many; J: TRBJ1-4; DNA: TGTGCCAGCAGCCAAGGCCCGTCTGAAAAACTGTTTTTT; CDR3: CASSQGPSEKLFF
D: .; V: TRBV9; size: few; J: TRBJ1-1; DNA: TGTGCCAGCAGTCCTAGACAGGCTTCTGAAGCTTTCTTT; CDR3: CASSPRQASEAFF
D: TRBD2; V: TRBV5-4; size: .; J: TRBJ2-1; DNA: TGTGCCAGCAGCGGTCGGACTAGCGTTTACAATGAGCAGTTCTTC; CDR3: CASSGRTSVYNEQFF
D: TRBD1; V: TRBV28; size: few; J: TRBJ1-6; DNA: TGTGCCAGCAGTTTACAACCCTCAGGGGGGTCTAGATCACCCCTCCACTTT; CDR3: CASSLQPSGGSRSPLHF
D: TRBD2; V: TRBV10-2; size: .; J: TRBJ2-1; DNA: TGCGCCAGCAGCACTAGCGGGAGACAGTTCTTC; CDR3: CASSTSGRQFF
D: .; V: TRBV3-1; size: few; J: TRBJ1-1; DNA: TGTGCCAGCAGCCAAGGGACCGCTAACACTGAAGCTTTCTTT; CDR3: CASSQGTANTEAFF
D: TRBD1; V: TRBV7-6; size: .; J: TRBJ2-2; DNA: TGTGCCAGCAGCTTCGCCGGGACAGCGAACACCGGGAAGCTGTTTTTT; CDR3: CASSFAGTANTGKLFF
D: .; V: TRBV12-3/TRBV12-4; size: many; J: TRBJ1-1; DNA: TGTGCCAGCAGTTTATACATACCTATGAACACTGAAGCTTTCTTT; CDR3: CASSLYIPMNTEAFF
D: .; V: TRBV7-2; size: many; J: TRBJ1-5; DNA: TGTGCCAGCAGCTTAAGAGGCGGTCAGCCCCAGCATTTT; CDR3: CASSLRGGQPQHF
D: TRBD1; V: TRBV3-1; size: many; J: TRBJ1-2; DNA: TGTGCCAGCAGCCTCTCCCGACAGGGGGCCGGCTACACCTTC; CDR3: CASSLSRQGAGYTF
D: TRBD1; V: TRBV5-1; size: many; J: TRBJ2-7; DNA: TGCGCCAGCAGCTTGCAACCGGGACAGGGGGCGTACGAGCAGTACTTC; CDR3: CASSLQPGQGAYEQYF
D: TRBD1; V: TRBV27; size: .; J: TRBJ1-1; DNA: TGTGCCAGCAGTTTAATGGGACAGGGGGGCTTGTATACTGAAGCTTTCTTT; CDR3: CASSLMGQGGLYTEAFF
D: .; V: TRBV30; size: many; J: TRBJ2-7; DNA: TGTGCCTGGAGTGTTTTTCATGCGGCGGAAGGGATTCGCTACGAGCAGTACTTC; CDR3: CAWSVFHAAEGIRYEQYF
D: TRBD1; V: TRBV5-1; size: .; J: TRBJ1-2; DNA: TGCGCCAGCAGCTTGAGAGGGACAGGCTATGGCTACACCTTC; CDR3: CASSLRGTGYGYTF
D: TRBD2; V: TRBV13; size: .; J: TRBJ2-3; DNA: TGTGCCAGCAGCCGACTAGCGGATAACACAGGTACGCAGTATTTT; CDR3: CASSRLADNTGTQYF
D: .; V: TRBV20-1; size: many; J: TRBJ2-7; DNA: TGCAGTGCTAAACAGCGGGACGAGCAGTACTTC; CDR3: CSAKQRDEQYF
D: .; V: TRBV12-3/TRBV12-4; size: few; J: TRBJ2-1; DNA: TGTGCCAGCAGTTTAATCGCCCCCTACAATGAGCAGTTCTTC; CDR3: CASSLIAPYNEQFF
D: .; V: TRBV27; size: many; J: TRBJ2-7; DNA: TGTGCCAGTCAACGGTCCGGGGTCTACGAGCAGTACTTC; CDR3: CASQRSGVYEQYF
D: .; V: TRBV3-1; size: many; J: TRBJ2-3; DNA: TGTGCCAGCAGCCAAGTAGCTGGCACAGATACGCAGTATTTT; CDR3: CASSQVAGTDTQYF
D: .; V: TRBV7-2; size: .; J: TRBJ1-2; DNA: TGTGCCAGCAGCTTAAACCCAAACTATGGCTACACCTTC; CDR3: CASSLNPNYGYTF